These T cell receptor beta chains were read from a single sample in a study of tumor and adjacent non-tumor tissue in lung cancer. One entry per CDR3 protein results from TCRdb running MiXCR on the multiplex PCR reads. The repertoire holds some 100,000 distinct CDR3 sequences, with 80% as singletons. Sequenced sample: distant non-tumor lung tissue. Receptor source: a man between 60 and 75 years old with small cell lung cancer. CDR3s leave out the opening cysteine and the closing phenylalanine or tryptophan.

v_call	j_call	cdr3_aa
TRBV30	TRBJ1-1	VWSVGDAEAF
TRBV28	TRBJ2-7	AISPYLVRGGESYEQY
TRBV5-5	TRBJ1-1	TSSLSSKTEAF
TRBV11-3	TRBJ2-2	ASSLDYRVGTGELF
TRBV6-5	TRBJ2-7	ASRRKSGTVSHEQY
TRBV4-2	TRBJ2-3	VSSSDPNGEGTDTQY
TRBV20-1	TRBJ2-7	SARGTGDYYEQY
TRBV29-1	TRBJ2-2	SVLEHSASNTGELF
TRBV12-3/TRBV12-4	TRBJ2-3	ASSFGGGVTQY
TRBV11-2	TRBJ2-1	ASSFVGSAEQF
TRBV6-1	TRBJ1-5	ASSCAGVDQPQH
TRBV6-1	TRBJ2-1	VSSGLAEVYSEQF
TRBV29-1	TRBJ2-3	SVDRRTGASDTRY
TRBV11-3	TRBJ1-5	ASSTYQAQQ
TRBV4-1	TRBJ2-1	TSRVGLAENNEQF
TRBV29-1	TRBJ1-2	SVATEGQGGGYT
TRBV4-2	TRBJ2-7	ASSQEWDSPYEQY
TRBV5-6	TRBJ1-1	ASSLGPLEAF
TRBV11-1	TRBJ2-1	ASSLALAANNEQF
TRBV12-3/TRBV12-4	TRBJ2-2	ASSPGTNASGELF
TRBV20-1	TRBJ2-5	SAPGGQELETRY
TRBV12-3/TRBV12-4	TRBJ2-7	TSSTGVAGGSEQY
TRBV6-6	TRBJ2-1	ASTPGAGRGGRTYSEQF
TRBV5-6	TRBJ2-1	ASSLEPQTVNGQF
TRBV29-1	TRBJ2-3	STPTGTSTDTQY
TRBV6-1	TRBJ2-7	ASSEFGGSHYDHY
TRBV11-2	TRBJ2-3	AIRLDGSDTQY